Reported below is one T cell receptor beta chain. The J segment lost 2 bases and the V segment lost 9 bases, leaving 4 bases of the junction unmatched. There are 13 residues in the CDR3. Germline CDR1 and CDR2: KGHSH and LQKENI. The sample is drawn from a study of T cell responses to AZD1222 COVID-19 vaccine. Here immunoSEQ multiplex PCR was the method, and the copy in TCRdb shows in-frame clones only, minus some. The data show fewer than 150,000 clones, 93% seen once. Source: peripheral blood, taken on day 0 of AZD1222 vaccination. The chain uses TRBV18 and TRBJ2-7; 10 bases fit TRBD2. The source is an adult in good health. The CDR3 protein is CASTGTSAYEQYF. For the CDR3, the DNA is TGTGCCAGTACCGGGACTAGCGCCTACGAGCAGTACTTC.